This T cell receptor beta chain comes out of a study of T-cell memory formation after mild COVID-19. The study's findings and limits: Pre-infection memory held some responding clones, suggesting pre-existing cross-reactive T cells responded.

Researchers used 5'RACE with constant-segment primers to make TCR alpha and TCR beta cDNA libraries that carry sample barcodes and UMIs. Via MiXCR, TCRdb re-called the 5' RACE reads, giving one row per CDR3 protein. The data hold hundreds of thousands of distinct CDR3 sequences, with around 15% observed a single time. Comment on this clonotype: Its target is unknown.

The sequence derives from an adult woman who had mild COVID-19 (a few samples of this study predate the infection). Cell type and time point are not known. The sequenced sample was PBMCs or a T cell subset sorted from them (not recorded which).

CDR3 bases: TGCGCCAGCAGCTTGGACCCCGGTATAGGGCGGGAGTACAATGAGCAGTTCTTC. Amino acid sequence: CASSLDPGIGREYNEQFF. The genes are TRBV5-1 and TRBJ2-1; 7 bases are shared with TRBD2. Per germline, CDR1 SGHRS and CDR2 YFSETQ. The V segment lost 0 bases and the J segment 4 bases; nucleotides outside the gene matches: 13. The CDR3 totals 18 residues.